A selection of T cell receptor beta chains follows, all from one sample in a study of blood T cells in healthy people across ages. Each CDR3 protein is one row after TCRdb ran MiXCR on the 5' RACE reads. The sample has approximately 800,000 distinct CDR3 sequences; roughly 60% are singletons. The sample taken for sequencing was blood. These receptors were collected from a man younger than 45 in good health. Each CDR3 is given with its conserved first and last residue. The order of the fields is D gene, V gene, clone size, CDR3 length, J gene, CDR3 protein, CDR3 DNA. D genes are given only for firm matches. Clone size is stated in some rows and not others, as once, few, many or a class when expanded.

TRBD2	TRBV20-1	few	14	TRBJ2-3	CSGGVAGVVDTQYF	TGCAGTGGGGGGGTAGCGGGAGTTGTAGATACGCAGTATTTT
NA	TRBV10-3	NA	12	TRBJ2-1	CATAGTYNEQFF	TGTGCCACGGCGGGGACTTACAATGAGCAGTTCTTC
TRBD1	TRBV6-8	NA	16	TRBJ1-5	CASSYNRDRGNQPQHF	TGTGCCAGCAGTTATAATAGGGACAGGGGCAATCAGCCCCAGCATTTT
NA	TRBV15	NA	15	TRBJ2-5	CATSRGMGNQETQYF	TGTGCCACCAGCAGAGGGATGGGTAACCAAGAGACCCAGTACTTC
NA	TRBV5-1	NA	14	TRBJ1-6	CASSFTSDNSPLHF	TGCGCCAGCTCCTTTACTAGCGATAATTCACCCCTCCACTTT
NA	TRBV28	NA	14	TRBJ1-2	CASRINGGNYGYTF	TGTGCCAGCAGGATTAATGGGGGAAACTATGGCTACACCTTC
TRBD2	TRBV6-6	NA	16	TRBJ2-1	CASSLNQAGENNEQFF	TGTGCCAGCAGTCTCAATCAGGCGGGAGAAAACAATGAGCAGTTCTTC
NA	TRBV7-8	few	16	TRBJ2-7	CASSLTGTPTFYEQYF	TGTGCCAGCAGCTTAACCGGGACACCGACTTTCTACGAGCAGTACTTC
NA	TRBV27	NA	14	TRBJ2-5	CASSHDSNQETQYF	TGTGCCAGCAGTCACGACTCAAATCAAGAGACCCAGTACTTC
NA	TRBV5-1	NA	12	TRBJ2-1	CASSLSLDEQFF	TGCGCCAGCAGCTTGTCACTCGATGAGCAGTTCTTC
NA	TRBV5-1	few	17	TRBJ2-3	CASSLGTLLGSTDTQYF	TGCGCCAGCAGCTTGGGGACCCTCCTTGGCTCCACAGATACGCAGTATTTT
TRBD2	TRBV6-2/TRBV6-3	NA	13	TRBJ2-7	CASGTSGYNEQYF	TGTGCCAGCGGGACTAGCGGATACAATGAGCAGTACTTC
TRBD1	TRBV20-1	NA	15	TRBJ2-3	CSARAGTGNTDTQYF	TGCAGTGCTAGAGCCGGGACAGGCAACACAGATACGCAGTATTTT
TRBD2	TRBV20-1	NA	13	TRBJ2-7	CSASGGGSNEQYF	TGCAGTGCTAGTGGCGGGGGATCCAACGAGCAGTACTTC
NA	TRBV24-1	NA	17	TRBJ2-3	CATSDIYGTLSTDTQYF	TGTGCCACCAGTGATATTTACGGGACACTAAGCACAGATACGCAGTATTTT
TRBD1	TRBV5-8	NA	18	TRBJ2-6	CASSLSDRVGSGADVLTF	TGTGCCAGCAGCTTGAGCGACAGGGTCGGTTCTGGGGCCGACGTCCTGACTTTC
NA	TRBV6-6	NA	14	TRBJ2-5	CASSYVSRQETQYF	TGTGCCAGCAGTTACGTCAGCAGACAAGAGACCCAGTACTTC
TRBD1	TRBV7-9	NA	14	TRBJ1-2	CASSFRGHNYGYTF	TGTGCCAGCAGCTTCAGGGGGCATAACTATGGCTACACCTTC
NA	TRBV4-1	NA	17	TRBJ2-3	CASSQGVYRGVTDTQYF	TGCGCCAGCAGCCAAGGGGTCTACCGCGGGGTAACAGATACGCAGTATTTT
NA	TRBV9	NA	16	TRBJ2-1	CASSVGRTILWGEQFF	TGTGCCAGCAGCGTAGGGAGGACTATCCTTTGGGGTGAGCAGTTCTTC
TRBD1	TRBV15	NA	15	TRBJ1-5	CATSRPGTGGQPQHF	TGTGCCACCAGCAGACCCGGGACAGGGGGTCAGCCCCAGCATTTT
TRBD2	TRBV7-2	few	15	TRBJ2-3	CASSSRTSGGDTQYF	TGTGCCAGCAGCTCGCGGACTAGCGGTGGTGATACGCAGTATTTT
NA	TRBV20-1	NA	15	TRBJ2-7	CSARLHGLATDEQYF	TGCAGTGCTAGATTACACGGGCTAGCGACGGACGAGCAGTACTTC
NA	TRBV7-9	NA	14	TRBJ1-2	CASSLREGVDGYTF	TGTGCCAGCAGCTTACGAGAGGGCGTCGATGGCTACACCTTC
NA	TRBV19	NA	16	TRBJ2-7	CASSGAYQKGSYEQYF	TGTGCCAGTAGTGGAGCATACCAGAAAGGCTCCTACGAGCAGTACTTC